Only one count was recorded for the clone carrying this T cell receptor (beta chain). As yet, its antigen is unknown. The CDR3 is 16 amino acids. Germline-derived CDR1 and CDR2 are SGHAT and FQNNGV. Trimming cost V 5 bases and J 1 base, with 18 bases left between them. This sample was included in a study of cytomegalovirus exposure and HLA in healthy donors. Here immunoSEQ multiplex PCR was the method, and the copy in TCRdb shows in-frame clones only, minus some. The table records approximately 150,000 clones, 84% of them present only once. General observations from the study: Altogether, some 170 TCR beta chains were recorded as cytomegalovirus-associated. Usually a TCR sequence was rare, but some public TCRs were found in many donors.

J is TRBJ2-7 and V is TRBV11-2; tentative D call: TRBD2 (6 bases). The TCR comes from a man younger than 45 in good health and CMV-seropositive. The material sequenced was PBMCs. The CDR3 here is CASSLIPGVLSYEQYF. The CDR3 DNA reads as TGTGCCAGCAGCCTCATCCCGGGGGTCCTTTCCTACGAGCAGTACTTC.